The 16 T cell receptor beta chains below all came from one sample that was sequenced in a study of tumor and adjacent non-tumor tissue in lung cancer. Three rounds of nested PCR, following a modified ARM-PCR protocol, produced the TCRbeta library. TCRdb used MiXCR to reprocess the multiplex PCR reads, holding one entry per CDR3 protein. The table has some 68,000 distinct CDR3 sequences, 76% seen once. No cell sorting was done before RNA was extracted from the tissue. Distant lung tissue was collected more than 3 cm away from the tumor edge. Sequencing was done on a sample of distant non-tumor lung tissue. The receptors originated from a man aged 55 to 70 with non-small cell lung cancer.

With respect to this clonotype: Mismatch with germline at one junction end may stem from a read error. Written as DNA, the CDR3 is TGTGACAGCTGTTACGGGAGCTACGAACAGTACTTC. This codes for CDSCYGSYEQYF. This sequence joins TRBV6-5 and TRBJ2-7; D possibly corresponds to TRBD2 (6 bases). This CDR3 is built from 12 residues. Per germline, CDR1 MNHEY and CDR2 SVGAGI.

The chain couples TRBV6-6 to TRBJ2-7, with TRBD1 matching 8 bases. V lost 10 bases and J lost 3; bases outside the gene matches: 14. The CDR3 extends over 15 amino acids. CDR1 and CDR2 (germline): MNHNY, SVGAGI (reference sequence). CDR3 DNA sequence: TGTGCCACCTGTGCATCCGGGACAGGAGTCTACGAGCAGTACTTC. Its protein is CATCASGTGVYEQYF.

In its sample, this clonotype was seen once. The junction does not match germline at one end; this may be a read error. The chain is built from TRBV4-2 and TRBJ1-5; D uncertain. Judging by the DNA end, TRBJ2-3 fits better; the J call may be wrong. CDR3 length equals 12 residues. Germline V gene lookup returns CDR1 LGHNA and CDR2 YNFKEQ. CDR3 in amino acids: CTSSQGNQPQYF. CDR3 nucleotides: TGTACCAGCAGCCAAGGCAATCAGCCCCAGTATTTT.

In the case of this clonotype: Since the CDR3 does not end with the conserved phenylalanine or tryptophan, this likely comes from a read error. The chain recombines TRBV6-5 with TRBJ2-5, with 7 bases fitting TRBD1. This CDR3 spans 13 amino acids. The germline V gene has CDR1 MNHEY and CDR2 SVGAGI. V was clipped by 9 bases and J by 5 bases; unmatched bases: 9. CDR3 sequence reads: CASTRGRGETQYL. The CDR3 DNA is TGTGCCAGTACCCGGGGCAGGGGGGAGACCCAGTACTTA.

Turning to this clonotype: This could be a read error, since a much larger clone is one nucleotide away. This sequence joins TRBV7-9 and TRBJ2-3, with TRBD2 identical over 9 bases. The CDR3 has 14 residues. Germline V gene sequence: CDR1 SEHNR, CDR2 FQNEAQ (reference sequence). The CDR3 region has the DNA TGTGCCAGCAGCTTTAGCGGGGGTACAGATCCGCAGTATTTT. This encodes CASSFSGGTDPQYF.

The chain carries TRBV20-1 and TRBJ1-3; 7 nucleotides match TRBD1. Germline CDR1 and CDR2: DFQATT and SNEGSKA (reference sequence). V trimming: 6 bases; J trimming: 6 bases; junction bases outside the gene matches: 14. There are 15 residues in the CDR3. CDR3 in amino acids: CSAGAATGRQNTIYF. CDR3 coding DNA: TGCAGTGCCGGGGCCGCGACAGGGAGGCAAAACACCATATATTTT.

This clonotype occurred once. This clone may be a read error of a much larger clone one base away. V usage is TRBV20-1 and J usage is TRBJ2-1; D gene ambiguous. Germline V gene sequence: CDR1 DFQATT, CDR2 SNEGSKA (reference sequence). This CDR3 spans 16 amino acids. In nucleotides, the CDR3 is TGCAGTGCTAGTTCTTTCCGAGACCCCACCTACAGTGAGCAGTTCTTC. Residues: CSASSFRDPTYSEQFF.

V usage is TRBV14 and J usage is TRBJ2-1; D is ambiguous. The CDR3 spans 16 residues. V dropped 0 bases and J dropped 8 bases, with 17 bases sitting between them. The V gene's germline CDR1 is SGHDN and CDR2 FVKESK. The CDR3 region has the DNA TGTGCCAGCAGCCAAGAATTCCTAACTGGATCGTATGAGCAGTTCTTC. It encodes CASSQEFLTGSYEQFF.

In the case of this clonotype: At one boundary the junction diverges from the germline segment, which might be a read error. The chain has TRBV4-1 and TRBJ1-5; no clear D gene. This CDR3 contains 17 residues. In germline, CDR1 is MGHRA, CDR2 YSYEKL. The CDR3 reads CVSGQVRGSDSNQPQHF. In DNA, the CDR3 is TGCGTCAGCGGCCAAGTGCGAGGATCAGATAGCAATCAGCCCCAGCATTTT.

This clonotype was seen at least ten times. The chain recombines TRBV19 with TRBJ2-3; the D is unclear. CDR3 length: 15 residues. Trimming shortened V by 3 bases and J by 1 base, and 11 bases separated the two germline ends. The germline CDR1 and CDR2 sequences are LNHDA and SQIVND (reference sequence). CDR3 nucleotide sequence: TGTGCCAGTAGTATTTCGCGGTCGGGCACAGATACGCAGTATTTT. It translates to CASSISRSGTDTQYF.

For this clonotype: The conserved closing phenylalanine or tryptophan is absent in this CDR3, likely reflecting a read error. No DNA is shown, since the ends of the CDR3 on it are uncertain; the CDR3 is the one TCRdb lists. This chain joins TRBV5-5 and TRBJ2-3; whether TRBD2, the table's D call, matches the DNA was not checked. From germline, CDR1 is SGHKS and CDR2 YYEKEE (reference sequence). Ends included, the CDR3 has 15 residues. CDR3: CSSSRWGERPDTKYL.

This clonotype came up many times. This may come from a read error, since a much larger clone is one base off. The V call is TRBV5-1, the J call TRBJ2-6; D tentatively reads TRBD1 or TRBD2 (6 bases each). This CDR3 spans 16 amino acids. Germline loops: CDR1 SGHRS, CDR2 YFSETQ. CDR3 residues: CASSQGSVGGANVPTF. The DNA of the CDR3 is TGCGCCAGCAGCCAGGGGAGTGTTGGCGGGGCCAACGTCCCGACTTTC.

The CDR3 sequence: CALAEPSSYNEQFF. The DNA of the CDR3 is TGTGCCCTAGCGGAACCGAGCTCCTACAATGAGCAGTTCTTC. The chain couples TRBV10-3 to TRBJ2-1; 7 nucleotides line up with TRBD2. The germline CDR1 and CDR2 sequences are ENHRY and SYGVKD. CDR3 length: 14 amino acids. The V gene end was trimmed by 11 bases and the J gene end by 0 bases; junction bases not matched to a gene: 7.

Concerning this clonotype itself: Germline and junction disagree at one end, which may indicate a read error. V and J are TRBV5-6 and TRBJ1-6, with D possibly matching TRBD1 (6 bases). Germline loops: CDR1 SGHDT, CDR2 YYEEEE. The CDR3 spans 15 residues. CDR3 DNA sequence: TGTGCCAGTAGCTTGAGGCAGGGGAATGGATCACTCCTTCACTTT. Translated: CASSLRQGNGSLLHF.

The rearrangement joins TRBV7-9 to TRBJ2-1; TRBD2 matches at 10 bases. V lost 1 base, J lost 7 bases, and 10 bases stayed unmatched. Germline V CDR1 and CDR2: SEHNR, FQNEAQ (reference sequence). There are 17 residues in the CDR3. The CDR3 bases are TGTGCCAGCAGCTTAGTCGTGTTAGCGGGAGGAAAAAATGAGCAGTTCTTC. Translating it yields CASSLVVLAGGKNEQFF.

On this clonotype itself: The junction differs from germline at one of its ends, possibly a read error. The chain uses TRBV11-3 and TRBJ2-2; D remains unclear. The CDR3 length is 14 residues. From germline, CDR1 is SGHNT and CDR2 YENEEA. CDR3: CASSSNPNTGELFF. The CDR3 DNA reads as TGTGCCAGCAGCTCAAATCCGAACACCGGTGAGCTGTTTTTT.